These 9 T cell receptor beta chains originate from one sample sequenced in a study of technical replicates of blood from four donors. TCRdb keeps only in-frame clones here, not all; method: immunoSEQ multiplex PCR. The sample lists approximately 85,000 clones, about 91% seen once, with about 0.27% in the top ten. Sequences were obtained from T cells isolated from PBMCs. The receptors shown here come from a human donor in good health.

The chain joins TRBV7-3 to TRBJ2-5; D is unresolved. Trimming cost V 1 base and J 4 bases, with 7 bases left between them. There are 13 residues in the CDR3. The germline gives CDR1 SGHTA, CDR2 FQGTGA. CDR3 sequence reads: CASSLIVGETQYF. CDR3 in DNA: TGTGCCAGCAGCTTAATAGTTGGAGAGACCCAGTACTTC. The variable domain in full, completed from reference TRBV7-3 and TRBJ2-5, reads GAGVSQTPSNKVTEKGKYVELRCDPISGHTALYWYRQSLGQGPEFLIYFQGTGAADDSGLPNDRFFAVRPEGSVSTLKIQRTERGDSAVYLCASSLIVGETQYFGPGTRLLVL.

The chain joins TRBV30 to TRBJ2-3; D perhaps matches TRBD2 (6 bases). CDR1 is GTSNPN and CDR2 is SVGIG in the germline V gene (reference sequence). This CDR3 is 14 amino acids long. Trimming took 4 bases from V and 0 from J, leaving 11 bases between them. The CDR3 protein is CAWNVAVSTDTQYF. DNA of the CDR3: TGTGCCTGGAATGTAGCGGTAAGCACAGATACGCAGTATTTT.

This chain uses TRBV29-1 with TRBJ2-1, with D possibly TRBD2 on 5 matching bases. Germline V gives CDR1 SQVTM, CDR2 ANQGSEA. Trimming removed 4 bases from V and 11 bases from J, with 12 bases in between. The length of the CDR3 is 11 residues. This CDR3 is CSVAEAPKQFF. CDR3 bases: TGCAGCGTTGCGGAGGCTCCTAAGCAGTTCTTC.

This clone was counted a few times. V usage is TRBV9 and J usage is TRBJ1-1; no firm D call. Per the germline V gene, CDR1 is SGDLS and CDR2 is YYNGEE. Trimming pared 0 bases from V and 3 bases from J, leaving 6 bases between. The CDR3 is made up of 13 amino acids. Here the CDR3 DNA reads TGTGCCAGCAGCGTAGGAGAGTACACTGAAGCTTTCTTT. Translation gives CASSVGEYTEAFF.

The chain employs TRBV27 and TRBJ2-7; possible D gene TRBD2, 5 bases. V lost 6 bases, J lost 0 bases, and 27 bases lay in between. CDR1 is MNHEY, CDR2 SMNVEV, per germline (reference sequence). The CDR3 is 19 amino acids. The CDR3 coding sequence is TGTGCCAGCAGCTCCTCTTTGGGAGCGGATGCCCAATTCTCCTACGAGCAGTACTTC. This translates into CASSSSLGADAQFSYEQYF.

J is TRBJ2-7 and V is TRBV11-3; 7 bases align to TRBD1. Germline trimming cut 3 bases from V and 3 bases from J; bases unmatched to any gene: 2. The germline V gene has CDR1 SGHNT and CDR2 YENEEA. This CDR3 contains 13 residues. CDR3 region: CASSLGQHYEQYF. The CDR3 coding sequence is TGTGCCAGCAGCTTGGGACAGCACTACGAGCAGTACTTC.

The chain has TRBV28 and TRBJ1-5; 8 positions agree with TRBD1. J was trimmed by 7 bases and V by 4 bases; bases with no gene match: 6. CDR3 length equals 14 residues. Germline V CDR1 and CDR2: MDHEN, SYDVKM. The DNA for the CDR3 is TGTGCCAGCAGTTCCCAGGGGGCACAGCAGCCCCAGCATTTT. Protein: CASSSQGAQQPQHF.

J is TRBJ2-5 and V is TRBV7-6; a possible D gene is TRBD2 (5 bases). CDR1 and CDR2 (germline): SGHVS, FNYEAQ. The V end lost 4 bases, the J end lost 5 bases, and 11 bases lay between the germline ends. The CDR3 consists of 13 residues. CDR3 loop: CASSSGLWETQYF. CDR3 bases: TGTGCCAGCAGCTCTGGACTCTGGGAGACCCAGTACTTC.

The chain has TRBV5-1 and TRBJ2-7, with 9 positions matching TRBD1. Looked up from germline, CDR1 is SGHRS and CDR2 is YFSETQ. The CDR3 has 15 amino acids. J lost 3 bases, V lost 0 bases, and 4 bases had no gene match. CDR3 loop: CASSLGTGALYEQYF. CDR3 DNA sequence: TGCGCCAGCAGCTTGGGGACAGGGGCCCTCTACGAGCAGTACTTC.